The present T cell receptor (beta chain) was sequenced within a study of T cell repertoires in ileal Crohn's disease. The assay was immunoSEQ multiplex PCR, and TCRdb's table has in-frame clones only and misses some. Of about 17,000 clones in the sample, 50% to 75% were seen once. Germline V gene sequence: CDR1 LGHNA, CDR2 YNFKEQ. The CDR3 has 15 residues. V lost 0 bases, J lost 7 bases, and 13 bases lay in between. Sequencing used ileal tissue. This TCR came from an adult with Crohn's disease. The chain employs TRBV4-2 and TRBJ1-5, with D unclear. CDR3 DNA: TGTGCCAGCAGCCAAGATCTTGGAGGAGGGCAGCCCCAGCATTTT. Its protein product is CASSQDLGGGQPQHF.